A selection of T cell receptor beta chains follows, all from one sample in a study of T-cell reconstitution after alpha-beta-depleted transplantation in children. TCRdb re-called the PCR reads with MiXCR, one entry per CDR3 protein. The sample records about 980,000 distinct CDR3 sequences, roughly 29% being singletons. Material: PBMCs, mostly from graft donor cells, obtained 360 days after TCRalphabeta/CD19-depleted stem cell transplant. The receptors stem from a boy under three years old who had a stem cell transplant for SCID, so the T cells may come from the graft donor. Both conserved end residues are part of each CDR3. D genes are given only for firm matches. Size tells how often a clone was seen (once, few, many) or the class of an expanded clone, and some rows leave it out.

v_call: TRBV20-1
d_call: NA
j_call: TRBJ1-1
clone_size: few
cdr3_aa: CSARVAGATTEAFF
cdr3_nt: TGCAGTGCTAGAGTCGCGGGGGCAACCACTGAAGCTTTCTTT

v_call: TRBV18
d_call: NA
j_call: TRBJ2-7
clone_size: NA
cdr3_aa: CASSPNSVDDEQYF
cdr3_nt: TGTGCCAGCTCACCAAACAGCGTCGACGACGAGCAGTACTTC

v_call: TRBV7-1
d_call: NA
j_call: TRBJ2-1
clone_size: NA
cdr3_aa: CASSSYGVAEQFF
cdr3_nt: TGTGCCAGCAGCTCATACGGGGTAGCTGAGCAGTTCTTC

v_call: TRBV15
d_call: TRBD2
j_call: TRBJ2-1
clone_size: NA
cdr3_aa: CATSSRAGGLGEQFF
cdr3_nt: TGTGCCACCAGCAGCCGCGCGGGGGGGCTCGGTGAGCAGTTCTTC

v_call: TRBV11-3
d_call: NA
j_call: TRBJ1-2
clone_size: NA
cdr3_aa: CASSLAAGSGYTF
cdr3_nt: TGTGCCAGCAGCTTAGCGGCGGGGTCTGGCTACACCTTC

v_call: TRBV24-1
d_call: TRBD1
j_call: TRBJ2-1
clone_size: NA
cdr3_aa: CATSDSRQGRNEQFF
cdr3_nt: TGTGCCACCAGTGATTCCCGACAGGGGCGGAATGAGCAGTTCTTC

v_call: TRBV5-5
d_call: NA
j_call: TRBJ1-1
clone_size: NA
cdr3_aa: CASSLLSTSMNTEAFF
cdr3_nt: TGTGCCAGCAGCTTGTTGTCGACATCCATGAACACTGAAGCTTTCTTT

v_call: TRBV29-1
d_call: NA
j_call: TRBJ1-1
clone_size: NA
cdr3_aa: CSVGAGNTEAFF
cdr3_nt: TGCAGCGTTGGGGCCGGGAACACTGAAGCTTTCTTT

v_call: TRBV6-5
d_call: TRBD1
j_call: TRBJ2-3
clone_size: NA
cdr3_aa: CASSYSSGTGTTDTQYF
cdr3_nt: TGTGCCAGCAGTTACTCGTCCGGGACAGGGACGACAGATACGCAGTATTTT

v_call: TRBV20-1
d_call: NA
j_call: TRBJ2-7
clone_size: NA
cdr3_aa: CSARPPRSSYEQYF
cdr3_nt: TGCAGTGCTAGACCACCCAGAAGCTCCTACGAGCAGTACTTC

v_call: TRBV29-1
d_call: NA
j_call: TRBJ2-3
clone_size: NA
cdr3_aa: CSVIRDGRDTQYF
cdr3_nt: TGCAGCGTAATCCGGGACGGCAGAGATACGCAGTATTTT

v_call: TRBV11-2
d_call: NA
j_call: TRBJ2-5
clone_size: few
cdr3_aa: CASSLLSPIQDTQYF
cdr3_nt: TGTGCCAGCAGCTTACTGAGTCCTATCCAAGATACCCAGTACTTC

v_call: TRBV28
d_call: NA
j_call: TRBJ2-2
clone_size: NA
cdr3_aa: CASTTGQANTGELFF
cdr3_nt: TGTGCCAGCACCACGGGGCAGGCGAACACCGGGGAGCTGTTTTTT

v_call: TRBV4-1
d_call: TRBD1
j_call: TRBJ1-4
clone_size: few
cdr3_aa: CASSPKPGQGREKLFF
cdr3_nt: TGCGCCAGCAGCCCTAAACCCGGACAGGGTCGGGAAAAACTGTTTTTT